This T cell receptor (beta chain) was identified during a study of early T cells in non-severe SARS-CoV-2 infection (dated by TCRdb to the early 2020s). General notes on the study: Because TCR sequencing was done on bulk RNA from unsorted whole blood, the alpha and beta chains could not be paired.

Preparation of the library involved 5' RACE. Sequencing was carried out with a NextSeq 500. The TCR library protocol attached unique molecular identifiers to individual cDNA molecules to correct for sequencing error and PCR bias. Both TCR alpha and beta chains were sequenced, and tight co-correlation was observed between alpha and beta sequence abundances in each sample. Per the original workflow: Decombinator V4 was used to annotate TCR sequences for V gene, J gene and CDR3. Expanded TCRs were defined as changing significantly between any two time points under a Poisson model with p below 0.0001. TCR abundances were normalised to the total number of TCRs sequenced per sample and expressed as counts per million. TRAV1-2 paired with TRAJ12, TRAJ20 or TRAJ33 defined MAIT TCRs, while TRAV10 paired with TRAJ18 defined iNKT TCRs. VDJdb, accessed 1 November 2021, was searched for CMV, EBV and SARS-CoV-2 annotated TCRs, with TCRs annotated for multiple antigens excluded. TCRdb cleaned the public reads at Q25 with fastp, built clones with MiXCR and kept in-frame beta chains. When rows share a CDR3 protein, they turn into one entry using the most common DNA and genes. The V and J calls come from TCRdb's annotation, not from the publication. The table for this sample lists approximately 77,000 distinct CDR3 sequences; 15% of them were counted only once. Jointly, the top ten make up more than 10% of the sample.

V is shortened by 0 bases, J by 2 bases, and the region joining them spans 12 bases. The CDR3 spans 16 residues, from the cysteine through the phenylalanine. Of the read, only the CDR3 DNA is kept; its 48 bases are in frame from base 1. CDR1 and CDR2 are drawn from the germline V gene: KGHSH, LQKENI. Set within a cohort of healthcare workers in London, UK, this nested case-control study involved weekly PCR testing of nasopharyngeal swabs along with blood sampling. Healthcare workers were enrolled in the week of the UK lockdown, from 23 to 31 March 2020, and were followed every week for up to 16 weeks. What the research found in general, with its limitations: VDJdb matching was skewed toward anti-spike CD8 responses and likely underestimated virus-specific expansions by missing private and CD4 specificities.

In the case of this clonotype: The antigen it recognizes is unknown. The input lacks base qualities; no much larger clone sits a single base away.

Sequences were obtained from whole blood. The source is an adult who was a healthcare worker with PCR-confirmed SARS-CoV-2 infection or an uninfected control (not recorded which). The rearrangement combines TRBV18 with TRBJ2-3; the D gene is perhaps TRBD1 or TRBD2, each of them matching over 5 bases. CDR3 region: CASSPPARGATDTQYF. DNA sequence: TGTGCCAGCTCACCACCTGCCCGGGGCGCCACAGATACGCAGTATTTT.